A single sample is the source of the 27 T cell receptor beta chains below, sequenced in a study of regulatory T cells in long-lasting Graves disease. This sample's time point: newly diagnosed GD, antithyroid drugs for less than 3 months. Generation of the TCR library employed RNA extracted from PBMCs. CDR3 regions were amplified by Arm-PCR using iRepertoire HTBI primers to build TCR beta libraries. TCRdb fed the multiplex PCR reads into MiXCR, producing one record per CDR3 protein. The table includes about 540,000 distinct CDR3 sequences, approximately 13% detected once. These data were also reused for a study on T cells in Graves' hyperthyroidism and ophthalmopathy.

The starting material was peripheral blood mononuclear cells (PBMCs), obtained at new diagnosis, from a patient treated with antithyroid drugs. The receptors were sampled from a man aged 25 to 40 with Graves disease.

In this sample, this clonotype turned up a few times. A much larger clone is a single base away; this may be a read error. The CDR3 coding sequence is TGTGCCAGCAGGTCGGGGATCACAGGCCCATACGAGCAGTACTTC. Translation: CASRSGITGPYEQYF. V and J are TRBV2 and TRBJ2-7; D might be TRBD1 or TRBD2, each matching 5 bases. The germline gives CDR1 SNHLY, CDR2 FYNNEI. The CDR3 has 15 residues. V was trimmed by 6 bases and J by 4 bases, leaving 19 bases between them.

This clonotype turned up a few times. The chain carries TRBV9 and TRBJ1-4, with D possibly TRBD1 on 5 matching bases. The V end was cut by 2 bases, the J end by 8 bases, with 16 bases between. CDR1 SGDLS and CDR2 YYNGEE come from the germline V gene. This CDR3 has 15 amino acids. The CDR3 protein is CASSVEGAGTEKLFF. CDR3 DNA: TGTGCCAGCAGCGTCGAGGGCGCAGGGACCGAAAAACTGTTTTTT.

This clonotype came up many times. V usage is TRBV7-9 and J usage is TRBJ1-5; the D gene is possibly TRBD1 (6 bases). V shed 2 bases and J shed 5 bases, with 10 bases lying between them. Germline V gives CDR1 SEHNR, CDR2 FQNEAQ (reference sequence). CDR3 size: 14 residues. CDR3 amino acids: CASSLTGTHQPQHF. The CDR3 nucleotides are TGTGCCAGCAGCTTAACAGGGACCCATCAGCCCCAGCATTTT.

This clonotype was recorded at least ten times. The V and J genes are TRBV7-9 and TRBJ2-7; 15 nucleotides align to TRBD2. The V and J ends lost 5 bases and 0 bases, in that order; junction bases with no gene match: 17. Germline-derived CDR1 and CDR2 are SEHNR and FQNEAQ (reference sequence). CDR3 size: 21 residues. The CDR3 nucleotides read TGTGCCAGCAGCACAGGAGGGGTGCTGGGGACTAGCGGGAGGATCTCCTACGAGCAGTACTTC. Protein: CASSTGGVLGTSGRISYEQYF.

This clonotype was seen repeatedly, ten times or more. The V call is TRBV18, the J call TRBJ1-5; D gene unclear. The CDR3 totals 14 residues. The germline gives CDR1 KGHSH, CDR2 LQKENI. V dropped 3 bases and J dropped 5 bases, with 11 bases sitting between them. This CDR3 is CASSPVRGDQPQHF. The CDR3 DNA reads TGTGCCAGCTCACCTGTCCGGGGAGATCAGCCCCAGCATTTT. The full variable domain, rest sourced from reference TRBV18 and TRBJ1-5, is NAGVMQNPRHLVRRRGQEARLRCSPMKGHSHVYWYRQLPEEGLKFMVYLQKENIIDESGMPKERFSAEFPKEGPSILRIQQVVRGDSAAYFCASSPVRGDQPQHFGDGTRLSIL.

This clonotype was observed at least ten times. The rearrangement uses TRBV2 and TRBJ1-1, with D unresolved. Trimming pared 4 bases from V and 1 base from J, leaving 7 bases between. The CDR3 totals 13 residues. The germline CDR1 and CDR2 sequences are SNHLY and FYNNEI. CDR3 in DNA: TGTGCCAGCAGTGTAGACCAGAACACTGAAGCTTTCTTT. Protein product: CASSVDQNTEAFF.

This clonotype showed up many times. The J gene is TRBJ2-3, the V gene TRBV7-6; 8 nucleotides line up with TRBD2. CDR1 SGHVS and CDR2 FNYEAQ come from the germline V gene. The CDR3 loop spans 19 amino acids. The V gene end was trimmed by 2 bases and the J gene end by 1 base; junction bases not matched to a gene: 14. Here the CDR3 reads CASSLLAPGIAGRTDTQYF. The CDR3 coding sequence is TGTGCCAGCAGCTTATTGGCCCCGGGGATAGCGGGACGCACAGATACGCAGTATTTT.

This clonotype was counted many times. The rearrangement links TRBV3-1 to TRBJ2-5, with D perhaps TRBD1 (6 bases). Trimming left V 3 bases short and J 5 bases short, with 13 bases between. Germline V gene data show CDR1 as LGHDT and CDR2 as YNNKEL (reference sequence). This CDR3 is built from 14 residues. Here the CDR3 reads CASSQAGVGETQYF. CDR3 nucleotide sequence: TGTGCCAGCAGCCAGGCAGGGGTGGGCGAGACCCAGTACTTC.

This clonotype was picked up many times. The CDR3 sequence: CASSKTVHRVEKLFF. The CDR3 nucleotides are TGTGCCAGCAGTAAGACAGTTCACCGAGTTGAAAAACTGTTTTTT. The V and J genes are TRBV27 and TRBJ1-4; D may be TRBD1 (5 bases). Trimming removed 5 bases at V and 7 bases at J, with 17 bases between. This CDR3 is built from 15 residues. Germline V gene data show CDR1 as MNHEY and CDR2 as SMNVEV (reference sequence).

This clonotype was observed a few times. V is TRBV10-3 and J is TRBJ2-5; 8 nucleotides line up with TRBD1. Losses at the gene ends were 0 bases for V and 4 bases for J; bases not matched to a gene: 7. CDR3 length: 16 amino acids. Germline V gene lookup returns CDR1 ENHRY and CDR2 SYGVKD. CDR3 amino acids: CAISESWTGLRETQYF. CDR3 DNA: TGTGCCATCAGTGAGTCGTGGACAGGGTTACGAGAGACCCAGTACTTC.

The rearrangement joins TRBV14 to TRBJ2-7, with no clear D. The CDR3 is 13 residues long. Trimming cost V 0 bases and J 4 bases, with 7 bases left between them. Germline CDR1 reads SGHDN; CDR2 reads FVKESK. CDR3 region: CASSQDYGYEQYF. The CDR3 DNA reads TGTGCCAGCAGCCAAGATTACGGTTACGAGCAGTACTTC.

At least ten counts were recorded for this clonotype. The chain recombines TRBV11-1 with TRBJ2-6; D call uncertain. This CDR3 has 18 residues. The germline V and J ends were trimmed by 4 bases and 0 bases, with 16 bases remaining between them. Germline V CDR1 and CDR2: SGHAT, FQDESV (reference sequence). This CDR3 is CASSSFKDGYSGANVLTF. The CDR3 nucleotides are TGTGCCAGCAGCTCTTTTAAGGACGGCTACTCTGGGGCCAACGTCCTGACTTTC.

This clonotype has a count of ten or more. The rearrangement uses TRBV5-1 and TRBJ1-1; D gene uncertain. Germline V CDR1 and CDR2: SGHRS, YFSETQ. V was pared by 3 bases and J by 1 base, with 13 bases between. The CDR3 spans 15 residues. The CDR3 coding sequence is TGCGCCAGCAGCTCCCTGAACCTTGAGAACACTGAAGCTTTCTTT. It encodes CASSSLNLENTEAFF.

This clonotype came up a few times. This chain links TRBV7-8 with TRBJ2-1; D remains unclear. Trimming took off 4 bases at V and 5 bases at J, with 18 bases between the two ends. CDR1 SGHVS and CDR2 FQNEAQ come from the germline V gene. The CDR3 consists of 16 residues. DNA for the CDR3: TGTGCCAGCAGCTCACCCGCCGACTCGCTTCACAATGAGCAGTTCTTC. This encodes CASSSPADSLHNEQFF. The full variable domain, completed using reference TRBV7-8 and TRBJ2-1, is GAGVSQSPRYKVAKRGQDVALRCDPISGHVSLFWYQQALGQGPEFLTYFQNEAQLDKSGLPSDRFFAERPEGSVSTLKIQRTQQEDSAVYLCASSSPADSLHNEQFFGPGTRLTVL.

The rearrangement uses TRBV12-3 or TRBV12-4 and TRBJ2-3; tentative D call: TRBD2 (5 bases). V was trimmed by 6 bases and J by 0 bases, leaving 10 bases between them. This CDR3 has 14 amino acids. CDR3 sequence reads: CASRNSESTDTQYF. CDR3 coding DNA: TGTGCCAGCAGAAATAGCGAAAGCACAGATACGCAGTATTTT.

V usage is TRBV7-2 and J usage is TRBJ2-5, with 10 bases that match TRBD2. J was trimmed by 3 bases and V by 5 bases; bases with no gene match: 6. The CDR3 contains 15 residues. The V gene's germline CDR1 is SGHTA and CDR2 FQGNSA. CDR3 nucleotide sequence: TGTGCCAGCAGCCGTCCTAGCGGGGGTAAAGAGACCCAGTACTTC. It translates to CASSRPSGGKETQYF.

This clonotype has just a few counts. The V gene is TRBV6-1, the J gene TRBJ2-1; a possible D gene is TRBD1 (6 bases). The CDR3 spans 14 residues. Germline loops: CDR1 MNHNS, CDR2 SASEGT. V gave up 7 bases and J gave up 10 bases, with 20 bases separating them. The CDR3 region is CASTPLGTTGEQFF. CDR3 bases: TGTGCCAGCACCCCCTTGGGGACAACGGGGGAGCAGTTCTTC.

In DNA, the CDR3 is TGTGCCAGCAGCCAAGGGTCGATGCGAGACAGGGTCACTGAAGCTTTCTTT. Translated, it gives CASSQGSMRDRVTEAFF. The chain links TRBV3-1 to TRBJ1-1, with 7 bases aligning to TRBD1. This CDR3 spans 17 amino acids. The J segment lost 4 bases and the V segment lost 1 base, leaving 12 bases of the junction unmatched. Germline assignment: CDR1 LGHDT and CDR2 YNNKEL (reference sequence).

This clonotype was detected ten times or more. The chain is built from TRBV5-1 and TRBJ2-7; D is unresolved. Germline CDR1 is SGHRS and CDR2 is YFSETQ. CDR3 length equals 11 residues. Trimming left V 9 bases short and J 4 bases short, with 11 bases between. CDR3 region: CATPWAYEQYF. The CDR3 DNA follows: TGCGCCACCCCGTGGGCTTACGAGCAGTACTTC.

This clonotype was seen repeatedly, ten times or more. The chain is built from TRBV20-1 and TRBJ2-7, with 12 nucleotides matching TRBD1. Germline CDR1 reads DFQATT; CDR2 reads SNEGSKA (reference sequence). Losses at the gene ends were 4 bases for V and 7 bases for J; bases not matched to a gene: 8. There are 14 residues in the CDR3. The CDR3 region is CSAMAGQGAGEQYF. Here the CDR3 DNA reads TGCAGTGCTATGGCGGGACAGGGGGCTGGAGAGCAGTACTTC.

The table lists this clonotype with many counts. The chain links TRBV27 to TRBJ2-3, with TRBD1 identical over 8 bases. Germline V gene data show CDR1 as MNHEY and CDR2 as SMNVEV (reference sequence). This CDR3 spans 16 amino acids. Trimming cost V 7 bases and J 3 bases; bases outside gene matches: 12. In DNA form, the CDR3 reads TGTGCCAGCAAGGAAGGTTCAGGGGGCAGAACAGATACGCAGTATTTT. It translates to CASKEGSGGRTDTQYF.

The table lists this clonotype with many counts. The CDR3 reads CASSGTGVEQYF. CDR3 in DNA: TGTGCCAGCAGTGGAACAGGGGTTGAGCAGTACTTC. The gene calls are TRBV2 and TRBJ2-7; 7 bases align to TRBD1. V shed 4 bases, J shed 7 bases, and the junction held 4 bases outside the gene matches. This CDR3 is built from 12 residues. Germline V gives CDR1 SNHLY, CDR2 FYNNEI.

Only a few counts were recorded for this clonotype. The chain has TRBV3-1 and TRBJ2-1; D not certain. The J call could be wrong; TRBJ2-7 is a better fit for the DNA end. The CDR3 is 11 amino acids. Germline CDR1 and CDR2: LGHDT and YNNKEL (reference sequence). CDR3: CASSHGWLQYF. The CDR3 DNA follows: TGTGCCAGCAGCCATGGGTGGTTGCAGTACTTC.

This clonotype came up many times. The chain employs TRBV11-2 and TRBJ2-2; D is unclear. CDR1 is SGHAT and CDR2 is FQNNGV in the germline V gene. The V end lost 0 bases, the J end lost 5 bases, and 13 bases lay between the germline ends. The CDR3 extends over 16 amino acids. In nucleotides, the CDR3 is TGTGCCAGCAGCTTAGATCGAGCGAGAAGGACCGGGGAGCTGTTTTTT. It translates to CASSLDRARRTGELFF.

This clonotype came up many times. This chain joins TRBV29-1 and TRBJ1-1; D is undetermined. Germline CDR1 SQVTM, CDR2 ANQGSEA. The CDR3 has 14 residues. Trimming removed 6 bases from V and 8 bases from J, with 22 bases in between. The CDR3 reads CSVGQEGHYSEAFF. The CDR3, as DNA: TGCAGCGTCGGCCAGGAAGGGCATTACTCAGAAGCTTTCTTT.

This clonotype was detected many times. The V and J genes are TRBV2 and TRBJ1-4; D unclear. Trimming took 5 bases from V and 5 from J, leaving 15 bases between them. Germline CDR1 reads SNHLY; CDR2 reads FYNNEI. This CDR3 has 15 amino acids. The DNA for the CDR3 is TGTGCCAGCAGTCCTCAAGGGCTAGGAAATGAAAAACTGTTTTTT. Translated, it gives CASSPQGLGNEKLFF.

The CDR3 sequence: CASTLIGPGETQYF. CDR3 nucleotide sequence: TGTGCCAGCACCCTAATCGGGCCTGGGGAGACCCAGTACTTC. The V call is TRBV6-2 or TRBV6-3, the J call TRBJ2-5, with unresolved D. The CDR3 has 14 amino acids. The ends were cut back, 7 bases at V and 5 bases at J, with 17 bases in the middle. Looked up from germline, CDR1 is MNHEY and CDR2 is SVGEGT.